This is a list of T cell receptor beta chains from one sample in a study of cytomegalovirus exposure and HLA in healthy donors. Sequenced by immunoSEQ multiplex PCR; TCRdb stores in-frame clones only, minus some. The data show 200,000 or so clones, about four fifths seen once. The sequencing sample was made of PBMCs. The receptor set was obtained from a man in his late teens or twenties in good health and CMV-seropositive. Each CDR3 is given with its conserved first and last residue. A D gene is named only where the DNA matches it firmly. A clone size is listed for some rows: how often the clone was seen (once, few, many), or a class if it is expanded.

CAWRPTAYGYTF,TGTGCCTGGAGACCGACAGCCTATGGCTACACCTTC,TRBJ1-2,TRBV30,12,-,-
CATTLAAYNEQFF,TGTGCCACCACCTTGGCAGCCTACAATGAGCAGTTCTTC,TRBJ2-1,TRBV6-6,13,-,-
CASSPDRGYNEQFF,TGTGCCAGCAGCCCAGACAGAGGCTACAATGAGCAGTTCTTC,TRBJ2-1,TRBV11-2,14,-,-
CASSPSGNEQYF,TGCGCCAGCAGCCCGTCGGGTAACGAGCAGTACTTC,TRBJ2-7,TRBV5-1,12,-,-
CSVRDRENYGYTF,TGCAGCGTCCGGGACAGGGAGAACTATGGCTACACCTTC,TRBJ1-2,TRBV29-1,13,-,TRBD1
CATTTPTPGLAGSTTEQFF,TGTGCCACAACGACCCCGACTCCGGGACTAGCGGGATCCACCACTGAGCAGTTCTTC,TRBJ2-1,TRBV19,19,-,TRBD2
CASSFRGSGTTQSYNEQFF,TGTGCCAGCAGTTTTAGGGGATCGGGGACAACGCAATCCTACAATGAGCAGTTCTTC,TRBJ2-1,TRBV27,19,-,-
CAWSGGRGEQFF,TGTGCCTGGAGTGGAGGGAGGGGGGAGCAGTTCTTC,TRBJ2-1,TRBV30,12,-,-
CASSYSWTSGNNEQFF,TGTGCCAGCAGTTACTCGTGGACTAGCGGTAACAATGAGCAGTTCTTC,TRBJ2-1,TRBV6-5,16,-,TRBD2
CASRRGRPDNEQFF,TGTGCCAGCAGGCGGGGGAGGCCGGACAATGAGCAGTTCTTC,TRBJ2-1,TRBV6-5,14,few,TRBD2
CAFQGARYGYTF,TGTGCCTTTCAGGGGGCGCGGTATGGCTACACCTTC,TRBJ1-2,TRBV30,12,-,TRBD1
CASSRLTSTDTQYF,TGTGCCAGCTCGCGACTCACCAGCACAGATACGCAGTATTTT,TRBJ2-3,TRBV9,14,once,-
CASSLDRGITDTQYF,TGTGCCAGCAGCTTAGACAGGGGGATAACAGATACGCAGTATTTT,TRBJ2-3,TRBV7-2,15,-,TRBD1
CASSETLGDRGDEQYF,TGTGCCAGCAGTGAAACCCTAGGGGACAGGGGGGACGAGCAGTACTTC,TRBJ2-7,TRBV6-1,16,-,TRBD1
CASSLGTGNTEAFF,TGTGCCAGCAGCCTTGGGACAGGGAACACTGAAGCTTTCTTT,TRBJ1-1,TRBV5-6,14,-,TRBD1
CATSRDSAPNTEAFF,TGTGCCACCAGCAGAGATTCTGCGCCGAACACTGAAGCTTTCTTT,TRBJ1-1,TRBV15,15,-,-
CASEGFDYGYTF,TGTGCCAGCGAGGGTTTTGACTATGGCTACACCTTC,TRBJ1-2,TRBV10-3,12,-,-
CASSPSTYQPQHF,TGTGCCAGCAGTCCCAGTACCTATCAGCCCCAGCATTTT,TRBJ1-5,TRBV2,13,-,-
CASSVQQGDATNEKLFF,TGTGCCAGCAGCGTCCAGCAGGGGGATGCAACTAATGAAAAACTGTTTTTT,TRBJ1-4,TRBV7-2,17,-,TRBD1
CASSPGGGAYEQYF,TGTGCCAGCAGCCCTGGAGGAGGGGCCTACGAGCAGTACTTC,TRBJ2-7,TRBV11-2,14,-,-
CASSPGTDAYEQYF,TGTGCCAGCAGCCCCGGGACAGATGCCTACGAGCAGTACTTC,TRBJ2-7,TRBV14,14,-,TRBD1
CATSGLAKNIQYF,TGTGCTACCTCCGGACTAGCCAAAAACATTCAGTACTTC,TRBJ2-4,TRBV5-4,13,-,-
CARRTGELFF,TGTGCCAGGCGCACCGGGGAGCTGTTTTTT,TRBJ2-2,TRBV21-1,10,once,-
CASSALREQYF,TGTGCCAGCAGCGCCCTCCGGGAGCAGTACTTC,TRBJ2-7,TRBV6-1,11,-,-
CASSGRGGRETQYF,TGTGCCAGCAGTGGGCGGGGGGGCAGGGAGACCCAGTACTTC,TRBJ2-5,TRBV25-1,14,-,TRBD2
CASSSEGASGRSNEQFF,TGTGCCAGCAGCTCTGAGGGGGCTAGCGGGAGAAGCAATGAGCAGTTCTTC,TRBJ2-1,TRBV13,17,-,TRBD2
CASITPGQGEYTIYF,TGTGCCAGCATCACTCCCGGGCAGGGGGAATACACCATATATTTT,TRBJ1-3,TRBV7-9,15,-,TRBD1
CASSGRGSHEQYF,TGTGCCAGCAGCGGACGCGGGAGTCACGAGCAGTACTTC,TRBJ2-7,TRBV7-9,13,once,TRBD2
CASAPGWGRSYEQYF,TGTGCCAGCGCGCCAGGGTGGGGCAGGTCCTACGAGCAGTACTTC,TRBJ2-7,TRBV28,15,-,-
CASSFGSSTDTQYF,TGTGCCAGCAGTTTCGGGAGTAGCACAGATACGCAGTATTTT,TRBJ2-3,TRBV27,14,-,-
CATSRDQGALGPFF,TGTGCCACCAGCAGAGATCAGGGGGCCCTGGGGCCTTTCTTT,TRBJ1-1,TRBV15,14,-,TRBD1
CASSRGDYEQYF,TGCGCCAGCAGCCGGGGGGACTACGAGCAGTACTTC,TRBJ2-7,TRBV23-1,12,once,TRBD2
CASSFGQRTYEQYF,TGTGCCAGCAGCTTTGGACAGAGAACCTACGAGCAGTACTTC,TRBJ2-7,TRBV5-8,14,-,-